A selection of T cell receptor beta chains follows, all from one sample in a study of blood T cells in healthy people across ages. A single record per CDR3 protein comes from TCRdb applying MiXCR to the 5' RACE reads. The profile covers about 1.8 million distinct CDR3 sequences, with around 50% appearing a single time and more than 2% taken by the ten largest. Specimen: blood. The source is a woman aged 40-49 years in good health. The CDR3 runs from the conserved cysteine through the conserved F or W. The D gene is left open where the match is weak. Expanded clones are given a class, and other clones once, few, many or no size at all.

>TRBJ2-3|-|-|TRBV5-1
TGCGCCAGCAGCATAGGGACCGACAGAGATACGCAGTATTTT
CASSIGTDRDTQYF
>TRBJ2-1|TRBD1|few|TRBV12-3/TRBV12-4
TGTGCCAGCAGTCCTGGTCCGGGACAGGGGAATAATGAGCAGTTCTTC
CASSPGPGQGNNEQFF
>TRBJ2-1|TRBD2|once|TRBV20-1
TGCAGTGCTAGAGGGGCTAGCGGGGGGGCTTTGAATGAGCAGTTCTTC
CSARGASGGALNEQFF
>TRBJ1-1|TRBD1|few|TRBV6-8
TGTGCCAGCAGATCCGGGACAGGTCCCGGGGCTTTCTTT
CASRSGTGPGAFF
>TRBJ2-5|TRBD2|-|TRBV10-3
TGTGCCATCAGCACCTGGACTAGCGGGGGGCTCCAAGAGACCCAGTACTTC
CAISTWTSGGLQETQYF
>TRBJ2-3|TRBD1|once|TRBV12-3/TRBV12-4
TGTGCCAGCAGTTTATCCGTGGACAGGACGCAGTATTTT
CASSLSVDRTQYF
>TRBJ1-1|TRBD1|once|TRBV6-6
TGTGCCAGCATGGTACAGGGGATGAACACTGAAGCTTTCTTT
CASMVQGMNTEAFF
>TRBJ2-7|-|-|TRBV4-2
TGTGCCAGCAGCCAAGAGTCCCAAGTTTCCTACGAGCAGTACTTC
CASSQESQVSYEQYF
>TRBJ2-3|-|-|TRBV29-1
TGCAGCGTTGAAACGTTAGCGTCGACAGATACGCAGTATTTT
CSVETLASTDTQYF
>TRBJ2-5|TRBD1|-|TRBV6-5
TGTGCCAGCAAGGAGGACAGGGTGGGATACCAAGAGACCCAGTACTTC
CASKEDRVGYQETQYF
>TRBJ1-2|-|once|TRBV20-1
TGCAGTGCTAGGGGCCCACAGCTTAACTATGGCTACACCTTC
CSARGPQLNYGYTF
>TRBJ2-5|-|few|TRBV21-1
TGTGCCAGCAGTCTGGCGGCTAGCGGGGAAGAGACCCAGTACTTC
CASSLAASGEETQYF
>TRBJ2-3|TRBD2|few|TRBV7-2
TGTGCCAGCAGCCCCGGCCCGGGGGGGCAGTCAGATACGCAGTATTTT
CASSPGPGGQSDTQYF
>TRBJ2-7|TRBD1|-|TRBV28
TGTGCCAGCAGTCAACCTGACAGGGTCGCCTACGAGCAGTACTTC
CASSQPDRVAYEQYF
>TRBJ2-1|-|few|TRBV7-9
TGTGCCAGCAGCTTCTCGCCCGTAGGTCGACTCAATGAGCAGTTCTTC
CASSFSPVGRLNEQFF
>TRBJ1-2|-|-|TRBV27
TGTGCCAGCATCCCGTCGCCAGGGGATAACTATGGCTACACCTTC
CASIPSPGDNYGYTF